Presented here are 29 T cell receptor beta chains from one specimen sequenced in a study of identical twins. One entry per CDR3 protein results from TCRdb running MiXCR on the 5' RACE reads. The repertoire holds under 350,000 distinct CDR3 sequences, with 8.5% to 9.5% as singletons. These records were also assigned to another study, of yellow fever vaccine responses in identical twins.

Sequences were obtained from CD8+ T cells sorted from blood. The receptors stem from a woman aged 18-29 years in good health.

This clonotype appeared many times. The chain couples TRBV5-1 to TRBJ2-3; D tentatively reads TRBD1 or TRBD2 (7 bases each). The germline gives CDR1 SGHRS, CDR2 YFSETQ. The V end was cut by 0 bases, the J end by 3 bases, with 11 bases between. This CDR3 is built from 15 residues. The CDR3 nucleotides are TGCGCCAGCAGCTTGGGACAGGGAGGGACAGATACGCAGTATTTT. This encodes CASSLGQGGTDTQYF.

The gene calls are TRBV2 and TRBJ2-7; TRBD2 matches at 10 bases. The V gene end was trimmed by 5 bases and the J gene end by 6 bases; junction bases not matched to a gene: 19. CDR3 length: 18 amino acids. Looked up from germline, CDR1 is SNHLY and CDR2 is FYNNEI. Here the CDR3 DNA reads TGTGCCAGCAGTCTTACTAGCGGGGTTTCTCTTTCCCTGTTCGAGCAGTACTTC. It specifies CASSLTSGVSLSLFEQYF.

This clonotype was picked up a small number of times. The CDR3: CASSLTSSNTGELFF. As DNA, the CDR3 is TGTGCCAGCAGTTTAACCTCGTCGAACACCGGGGAGCTGTTTTTT. This chain uses TRBV27 with TRBJ2-2, with D hard to call. V was trimmed by 2 bases and J by 0 bases, leaving 7 bases between them. Germline-derived CDR1 and CDR2 are MNHEY and SMNVEV (reference sequence). The CDR3 consists of 15 residues.

This clonotype has at least ten counts. The rearrangement links TRBV29-1 to TRBJ2-1; TRBD2 is a possible D gene (7 bases). Trimming shortened V by 7 bases and J by 7 bases, and 14 bases separated the two germline ends. The germline gives CDR1 SQVTM, CDR2 ANQGSEA. This CDR3 comprises 12 residues. DNA for the CDR3: TGCAGCGCACAGGGAGGGGGGAATGAGCAGTTCTTC. It encodes CSAQGGGNEQFF.

The rearrangement joins TRBV5-6 to TRBJ2-5, with D maybe TRBD1 (7 bases). The germline V gene encodes CDR1 SGHDT and CDR2 YYEEEE. The CDR3 length is 16 residues. Between the trimmed V and J ends, which lost 7 bases and 3 bases, there was a span of 22 bases. In nucleotides, the CDR3 is TGTGCCAGCCGCCGCTGGTCAGGGGGGCTTAAAGAGACCCAGTACTTC. Its protein is CASRRWSGGLKETQYF.

This sequence joins TRBV11-1 and TRBJ2-1; D uncertain. CDR1 SGHAT and CDR2 FQDESV come from the germline V gene (reference sequence). This CDR3 contains 13 residues. V shed 4 bases and J shed 8 bases, with 12 bases lying between them. The CDR3 spells CASSSRGVDEQFF. In DNA, the CDR3 is TGTGCCAGCAGCTCGCGTGGGGTAGATGAGCAGTTCTTC.

This clonotype has a handful of counts. The CDR3 loop is CASSPRQGEDEQYF. CDR3 nucleotides: TGTGCCAGCAGCCCCCGACAGGGAGAGGACGAGCAGTACTTC. V and J are TRBV11-2 and TRBJ2-7, with 7 bases that match TRBD1. J was trimmed by 5 bases and V by 5 bases; bases with no gene match: 9. This CDR3 is built from 14 residues. The germline CDR1 and CDR2 sequences are SGHAT and FQNNGV.

CDR3 bases: TGTGCCAGCATCCAGGGGGCTGGGGCCAACGTCCTGACTTTC. Its protein is CASIQGAGANVLTF. The rearrangement joins TRBV12-3 or TRBV12-4 to TRBJ2-6, with 7 positions matching TRBD1. This CDR3 has 14 amino acids. The ends lost 7 bases at V and 2 bases at J; junction bases unmatched: 2.

In its sample, this clonotype was seen a few times. The chain recombines TRBV16 with TRBJ1-4, with TRBD1 matching 9 bases. The length of the CDR3 is 13 residues. Trimming at V came to 2 bases and at J to 11 bases, leaving 3 bases not matched to a gene. Looked up from germline, CDR1 is KGHSY and CDR2 is FQNENV. CDR3 loop: CASSQGTGWKLFF. CDR3 bases: TGTGCCAGCAGCCAAGGGACAGGGTGGAAACTGTTTTTT.

For this clonotype: One end of the junction does not line up with germline, which may come from a read error. V usage is TRBV7-7 and J usage is TRBJ2-3; 9 nucleotides align to TRBD2. Germline V gives CDR1 SSHAT, CDR2 FNYEAQ (reference sequence). The CDR3 covers 16 residues. Here the CDR3 DNA reads TGTGCTAGCAGCTTAAGTCTAGCGGGAAACGGAGATACGCAGTATTTT. It codes for CASSLSLAGNGDTQYF.

The sample holds a few counts of this clonotype. The J gene is TRBJ1-2, the V gene TRBV7-9; no clear D gene. Trimming removed 1 base from V and 2 bases from J, with 5 bases in between. The CDR3 length is 13 residues. Germline V lookup: CDR1 SEHNR, CDR2 FQNEAQ (reference sequence). The CDR3 loop reads CASSLESNYGYTF. CDR3 nucleotide sequence: TGTGCCAGCAGCTTAGAATCAAACTATGGCTACACCTTC.

V is TRBV7-8 and J is TRBJ2-7; 9 nucleotides align to TRBD2. V was pared by 3 bases and J by 3 bases, with 9 bases of the junction left unmatched. CDR1 SGHVS and CDR2 FQNEAQ come from the germline V gene. The CDR3 is made up of 16 amino acids. As DNA, the CDR3 is TGTGCCAGCAGCTTGGCCAGCGGGGGGAAGTTCTACGAGCAGTACTTC. Translated: CASSLASGGKFYEQYF.

This chain links TRBV6-1 with TRBJ1-1; D perhaps matches TRBD1 (6 bases). Trimming shortened V by 6 bases and J by 1 base, and 15 bases separated the two germline ends. The CDR3 sequence is 15 residues long. Germline V CDR1 and CDR2: MNHNS, SASEGT. Here the CDR3 reads CASSSRQDQNTEAFF. In nucleotides, the CDR3 is TGTGCCAGCAGCTCCAGACAGGACCAGAACACTGAAGCTTTCTTT.

This clonotype was counted ten times or more. The J gene is TRBJ2-1, the V gene TRBV4-1; 14 bases fit TRBD2. The CDR3 has 16 amino acids. The J segment lost 0 bases and the V segment lost 5 bases, leaving 0 bases of the junction unmatched. The germline gives CDR1 MGHRA, CDR2 YSYEKL. The CDR3 region has the DNA TGCGCCAGCAGCGGACTAGCGGGAGGCTCCTACAATGAGCAGTTCTTC. Translation gives CASSGLAGGSYNEQFF.

The rearrangement links TRBV7-6 to TRBJ2-1; 7 nucleotides align to TRBD2. The J segment lost 2 bases and the V segment lost 0 bases, leaving 4 bases of the junction unmatched. This CDR3 contains 16 residues. The germline gives CDR1 SGHVS, CDR2 FNYEAQ. CDR3: CASSLAVAGAYNEQFF. In nucleotides, the CDR3 is TGTGCCAGCAGCTTAGCTGTGGCGGGGGCCTACAATGAGCAGTTCTTC.

This clonotype turned up a few times. The chain employs TRBV7-8 and TRBJ2-1, with 8 positions matching TRBD1. V trimming: 5 bases; J trimming: 1 base; junction bases outside the gene matches: 4. The length of the CDR3 is 15 residues. Germline CDR1 reads SGHVS; CDR2 reads FQNEAQ. Here the CDR3 DNA reads TGTGCCAGCAGCCGACAGGGGAGGTCCTACAATGAGCAGTTCTTC. This encodes CASSRQGRSYNEQFF.

V is TRBV7-6 and J is TRBJ2-3, with 10 bases aligning to TRBD2. The J segment lost 4 bases and the V segment lost 5 bases, leaving 9 bases of the junction unmatched. This CDR3 comprises 16 residues. Germline V CDR1 and CDR2: SGHVS, FNYEAQ. The DNA of the CDR3 is TGTGCCAGCAGCCCCCGTGGAGCGGGAGGGCCAGATACGCAGTATTTT. Translated, it gives CASSPRGAGGPDTQYF.

The chain couples TRBV10-1 to TRBJ2-3, with unresolved D. The CDR3 contains 14 residues. Germline V CDR1 and CDR2: WNHNN, SYGVQD (reference sequence). V lost 3 bases and J lost 0, with 7 bases in between. The CDR3 here is CASSDGDSTDTQYF. CDR3 nucleotide sequence: TGCGCCAGCAGTGACGGCGACAGCACAGATACGCAGTATTTT.

The genes are TRBV4-1 and TRBJ2-7; possible D gene TRBD2, 5 bases. CDR3 length: 15 amino acids. The germline CDR1 and CDR2 sequences are MGHRA and YSYEKL. V lost 1 base to trimming and J lost 2 bases, with 12 bases between them. CDR3 amino acids: CASSQGEHSPYEQYF. The CDR3 nucleotides are TGCGCCAGCAGCCAAGGGGAGCATTCCCCCTACGAGCAGTACTTC.

In this sample, this clonotype turned up many times. The gene calls are TRBV12-3 or TRBV12-4 and TRBJ1-1; D unresolved. V was pared by 6 bases and J by 7 bases, with 12 bases between. CDR3 length: 12 amino acids. CDR3 DNA sequence: TGTGCCAGCAGCCTCGGTGCTGATGAAGCTTTCTTT. Translating it yields CASSLGADEAFF.

This clonotype was detected many times. V and J are TRBV2 and TRBJ2-1, with a weak D call TRBD1 (7 bases). The ends were cut back, 10 bases at V and 7 bases at J, with 17 bases in the middle. There are 13 residues in the CDR3. Germline V CDR1 and CDR2: SNHLY, FYNNEI. The chain's CDR3 is CATRGDPLNEQFF. The DNA for the CDR3 is TGTGCCACCAGGGGGGACCCTCTGAATGAGCAGTTCTTC.

On this clonotype: The junction departs from germline at one end; a sequencing error may be responsible. The V call is TRBV3-1, the J call TRBJ2-6, with D possibly TRBD1 on 6 matching bases. The CDR3 totals 17 residues. The germline V gene encodes CDR1 LGHDT and CDR2 YNNKEL (reference sequence). Here the CDR3 reads CACSKAFSGAGANVLTF. CDR3 DNA: TGTGCCTGCAGCAAGGCGTTCTCAGGGGCTGGGGCCAACGTCCTGACTTTC.

The chain combines TRBV11-2 with TRBJ2-3; D call uncertain. The CDR3 length is 15 residues. Germline V lookup: CDR1 SGHAT, CDR2 FQNNGV. Trimming removed 2 bases at V and 1 base at J, with 10 bases between. CDR3 bases: TGTGCCAGCAGCTTATTTCCCGCGGGCACAGATACGCAGTATTTT. Translation gives CASSLFPAGTDTQYF.

This clonotype was detected only once. The rearrangement joins TRBV4-2 to TRBJ2-3; 7 bases fit TRBD2. The CDR3 consists of 17 residues. The junction had 14 bases not matched to a gene; V was cut back by 4 bases and J by 4 bases. Germline values: CDR1 LGHNA, CDR2 YNFKEQ. The CDR3 nucleotides read TGTGCCAGCAGCCCCGGGCGGGACTACCTTTTTGCAGATACGCAGTATTTT. Protein sequence: CASSPGRDYLFADTQYF.

The V gene is TRBV6-2 or TRBV6-3, the J gene TRBJ2-5; maybe TRBD2 (5 bases). This CDR3 spans 16 amino acids. Trimming took 1 base from V and 2 from J, leaving 14 bases between them. Germline V lookup: CDR1 MNHEY, CDR2 SVGEGT. In DNA form, the CDR3 reads TGTGCCAGCAGTTACTTCGCGGGCTCGTATCAAGAGACCCAGTACTTC. It specifies CASSYFAGSYQETQYF.

The gene calls are TRBV7-9 and TRBJ2-3; D perhaps matches TRBD2 (7 bases). V lost 5 bases and J lost 4, with 16 bases in between. Germline V gene sequence: CDR1 SEHNR, CDR2 FQNEAQ (reference sequence). The CDR3 has 15 residues. The CDR3: CASSPLGGGADTQYF. The CDR3 bases are TGTGCCAGCAGCCCCCTCGGAGGGGGGGCAGATACGCAGTATTTT.

This clonotype has ten or more counts. The genes are TRBV7-8 and TRBJ2-3; TRBD2 matches 7 bases. The V gene's germline CDR1 is SGHVS and CDR2 FQNEAQ. The CDR3 runs 15 residues. The junction had 9 bases not matched to a gene; V was cut back by 4 bases and J by 5 bases. The CDR3 DNA reads TGTGCCAGCAGCTCGAAAGCGGGATTGGGAGATACGCAGTATTTT. Protein: CASSSKAGLGDTQYF.

This clonotype came up a few times. The chain is built from TRBV14 and TRBJ1-1; perhaps TRBD1 as D (5 bases). Germline V gives CDR1 SGHDN, CDR2 FVKESK. The V and J ends lost 0 bases and 3 bases respectively, with 14 bases between them. The length of the CDR3 is 16 residues. The CDR3, as DNA: TGTGCCAGCAGCCAAGATCATCCGGGGCCGGACACTGAAGCTTTCTTT. This translates into CASSQDHPGPDTEAFF.

CDR3 sequence: CASSPDRLGVQETQYF. The DNA of the CDR3 is TGTGCCAGCAGTCCTGACAGGCTTGGGGTCCAAGAGACCCAGTACTTC. V is TRBV6-1 and J is TRBJ2-5, with D possibly being TRBD1 (6 bases). Germline CDR1 reads MNHNS; CDR2 reads SASEGT. V was trimmed by 5 bases and J by 1 base, leaving 17 bases between them. The CDR3 is 16 amino acids.